The entry below describes one T cell receptor beta chain. Its antigen remains unknown. This entry is derived from a study of response to subunit inactivated influenza vaccine. The V gene's germline CDR1 is SEHNR and CDR2 FQNEAQ (reference sequence). The CDR3 sequence is 15 residues long. The V end was cut by 4 bases, the J end by 5 bases, with 17 bases between. TCRdb reprocessed the RT-PCR reads via MiXCR and lists one record per CDR3 protein. The repertoire includes approximately 500,000 distinct CDR3 sequences, approximately 13% of them detected once, and about 12% sits in the top ten. Overall study findings and caveats: Seasonal influenza vaccination, on each occasion, was suggested by the authors to recruit few new T cells.

V usage is TRBV7-9 and J usage is TRBJ2-5; D is undetermined. The source is a man aged 50-60 years who received an inactivated influenza vaccine. Material: PBMCs from blood, obtained roughly 6 weeks after vaccination. The CDR3 loop is CASSSGPNVPETQYF. The CDR3 nucleotides read TGTGCCAGCAGCTCTGGACCTAACGTCCCGGAGACCCAGTACTTC.